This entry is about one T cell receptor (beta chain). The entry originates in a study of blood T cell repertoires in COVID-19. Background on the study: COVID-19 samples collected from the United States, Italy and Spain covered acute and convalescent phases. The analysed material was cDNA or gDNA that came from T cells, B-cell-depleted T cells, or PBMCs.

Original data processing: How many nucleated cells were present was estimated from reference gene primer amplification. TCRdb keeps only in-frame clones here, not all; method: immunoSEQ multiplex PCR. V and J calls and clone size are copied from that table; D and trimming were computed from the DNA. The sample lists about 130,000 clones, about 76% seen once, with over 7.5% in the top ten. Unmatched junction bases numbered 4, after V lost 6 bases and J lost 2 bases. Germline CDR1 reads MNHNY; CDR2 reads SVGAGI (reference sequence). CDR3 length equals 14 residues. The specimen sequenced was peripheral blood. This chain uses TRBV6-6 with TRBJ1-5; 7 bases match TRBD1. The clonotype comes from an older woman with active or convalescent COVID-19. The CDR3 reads CASSLGQGNQPQHF. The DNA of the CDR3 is TGTGCCAGCAGCCTTGGACAGGGCAATCAGCCCCAGCATTTT.